The text below deals with one T cell receptor beta chain. Original methodology: Amplification with reference gene primers provided the estimates of nucleated cell counts. Method: immunoSEQ multiplex PCR; TCRdb's copy keeps in-frame clones and lacks some. From that table come the V and J calls and clone size; the DNA was used to work out D and trimming. The table includes 150,000 to 200,000 clones, 65% to 85% detected once. The data originate from a study of blood T cell repertoires in COVID-19. Whole-study context: Spain, Italy and the United States supplied samples that represented acute and convalescent COVID-19. The cDNA or gDNA used as material had been derived from T cells, B-cell-depleted T cells, or PBMCs.

The CDR3 extends over 14 amino acids. Germline V gene sequence: CDR1 GTSNPN, CDR2 SVGIG (reference sequence). The V end was cut by 2 bases, the J end by 2 bases, with 12 bases between. The specimen was peripheral blood. The TCR originated in a human donor with acute or convalescent COVID-19. The donor label of this sample is uncertain. J is TRBJ1-2 and V is TRBV30; a weak D match, TRBD1 (6 bases). The CDR3 spells CAWSPGHQNYGYTF. DNA for the CDR3: TGTGCCTGGAGTCCGGGACACCAAAACTATGGCTACACCTTC.